This T cell receptor beta chain derives from a study of Tregs in tolerant kidney transplant recipients. Assay used: immunoSEQ multiplex PCR; TCRdb lists only in-frame clones, some missing. The table lists about 66,000 clones, roughly 90% of them singletons. The origin of this receptor is a human donor who received a combined kidney and bone marrow transplant. Sequencing was performed on CD8+ T cells from blood, taken before the transplant.

The CDR3 loop reads CAWSVSRVFQPQHF. The CDR3 DNA sequence: TGTGCCTGGAGTGTATCCAGGGTTTTTCAGCCCCAGCATTTT. This rearrangement joins TRBV30 to TRBJ1-5, with TRBD1 as a possible D gene (5 bases). Trimming took 0 bases from V and 6 from J, leaving 12 bases between them. Germline V gene lookup returns CDR1 GTSNPN and CDR2 SVGIG (reference sequence). This CDR3 has 14 residues.